This TCR beta chain was identified during a study of blood T cell repertoires in COVID-19. About the study: Italy, Spain and the United States were the sources of the convalescent and acute COVID-19 samples. Sources were T cells, B-cell-depleted T cells, or PBMCs; the material itself was cDNA or gDNA.

Source study methods: Amplification with reference gene primers provided the estimates of nucleated cell counts. The protocol was immunoSEQ multiplex PCR, while the TCRdb copy is restricted to in-frame clones and leaves out a portion. Clone size and V and J calls were adopted from that table, with D and trimming inferred from the DNA. Found here are about 98,000 clones, nearly 90% of them singletons; the top ten hold approximately 4.9%. The germline gives CDR1 SEHNR, CDR2 FQNEAQ (reference sequence). This CDR3 comprises 15 residues. V was clipped by 5 bases and J by 0 bases; unmatched bases: 6. The sequence came from a man between 65 and 79 years old with acute or convalescent COVID-19. Sequencing used peripheral blood. The V gene is TRBV7-9, the J gene TRBJ2-7, with 8 bases aligning to TRBD2. The CDR3 sequence: CASSRPGGSSYEQYF. The CDR3 coding sequence is TGTGCCAGCAGCCGCCCGGGGGGGAGCTCCTACGAGCAGTACTTC. Variable domain in full (rest from reference TRBV7-9 and TRBJ2-7): DTGVSQNPRHKITKRGQNVTFRCDPISEHNRLYWYRQTLGQGPEFLTYFQNEAQLEKSRLLSDRFSAERPKGSFSTLEIQRTEQGDSAMYLCASSRPGGSSYEQYFGPGTRLTVT.